Following are 16 T cell receptor beta chains from one sample sequenced in a study of blood T cells in healthy people across ages. With a J-beta primer mix and a sample-barcoded 5' primer, a second PCR ran roughly 7 to 11 cycles. A single record per CDR3 protein comes from TCRdb applying MiXCR to the 5' RACE reads. The repertoire holds under 1,000,000 distinct CDR3 sequences, with about half as singletons. The sequenced material came from blood. All receptors come from a man aged 80 or over in good health.

This clonotype was counted many times. The chain recombines TRBV29-1 with TRBJ1-1; D not certain. Trimming took 4 bases from V and 4 from J, leaving 4 bases between them. The CDR3 spans 10 residues. Germline V CDR1 and CDR2: SQVTM, ANQGSEA. In DNA form, the CDR3 reads TGCAGCGTTGTAAGCACTGAAGCTTTCTTT. Its protein product is CSVVSTEAFF.

This clonotype was seen a few times. J is TRBJ1-2 and V is TRBV6-5; unclear D gene. Germline values: CDR1 MNHEY, CDR2 SVGAGI. The CDR3 has 12 amino acids. Trimming removed 2 bases at V and 4 bases at J, with 5 bases between. CDR3 protein: CASSYPGYGYTF. DNA for the CDR3: TGTGCCAGCAGTTACCCGGGCTATGGCTACACCTTC.

This clonotype has at least ten counts. The chain employs TRBV29-1 and TRBJ2-7; a weak D match, TRBD2 (5 bases). Germline values: CDR1 SQVTM, CDR2 ANQGSEA. V was cut by 3 bases and J by 6 bases, with 9 bases left in between. The CDR3 length is 11 residues. Here the CDR3 reads CSVEGGSEQYF. CDR3 nucleotides: TGCAGCGTTGAGGGCGGGTCCGAGCAGTACTTC.

This clonotype appeared a few times. The V call is TRBV20-1, the J call TRBJ1-2; maybe TRBD1 (5 bases). This CDR3 has 15 amino acids. Looked up from germline, CDR1 is DFQATT and CDR2 is SNEGSKA (reference sequence). V was cut by 3 bases and J by 7 bases, with 21 bases left in between. CDR3 region: CSARAESGRAGGYTF. The CDR3 DNA reads TGCAGTGCTAGGGCGGAATCGGGCAGGGCGGGTGGCTACACCTTC.

This clonotype was found a few times. V usage is TRBV7-2 and J usage is TRBJ2-7; tentative D call: TRBD2 (5 bases). This CDR3 spans 14 amino acids. Trimming cost V 1 base and J 7 bases, with 14 bases left between them. Germline CDR1 reads SGHTA; CDR2 reads FQGNSA. The CDR3 DNA reads as TGTGCCAGCAGCTTAGTCAGGACTCAAGGGGAGCAGTACTTC. Its translation is CASSLVRTQGEQYF.

The V and J genes are TRBV7-8 and TRBJ2-5; 10 bases line up with TRBD2. J gave up 2 bases and V 4 bases, and 10 bases lay outside the gene matches. CDR3 length: 17 residues. In germline, CDR1 is SGHVS, CDR2 FQNEAQ. The CDR3: CASSSLPGLARQETQYF. As DNA, the CDR3 is TGTGCCAGCAGCTCCCTCCCGGGACTAGCGAGACAAGAGACCCAGTACTTC.

This clonotype occurred a few times. The J gene is TRBJ2-3, the V gene TRBV12-3 or TRBV12-4, with a weak D call TRBD1 (6 bases). V was shortened by 3 bases and J by 2 bases, with 15 bases between the two germline ends. There are 16 residues in the CDR3. Written as DNA, the CDR3 is TGTGCCAGCAGTTTCGCCAGACAGGCCATCACAGATACGCAGTATTTT. It codes for CASSFARQAITDTQYF.

This clonotype appeared a few times. The rearrangement joins TRBV13 to TRBJ2-3, with TRBD2 identical over 7 bases. Germline lookup yields CDR1 PRHDT and CDR2 FYEKMQ (reference sequence). The CDR3 consists of 14 residues. V lost 4 bases to trimming and J lost 4 bases; unmatched junction nucleotides: 5. In DNA form, the CDR3 reads TGTGCCAGCAGCTCGGGGGGTGGTCCAGATACGCAGTATTTT. This encodes CASSSGGGPDTQYF.

The CDR3, as DNA: TGTGCCAGCAGCCTCAGGAACCCCACAGATACGCAGTATTTT. As protein: CASSLRNPTDTQYF. The V gene is TRBV7-2, the J gene TRBJ2-3; the D is unclear. The V and J ends lost 5 bases and 2 bases respectively, with 11 bases between them. Germline lookup yields CDR1 SGHTA and CDR2 FQGNSA. The length of the CDR3 is 14 residues.

V usage is TRBV15 and J usage is TRBJ2-7, with TRBD1 identical over 8 bases. The V gene's germline CDR1 is LNHNV and CDR2 YYDKDF (reference sequence). The CDR3 loop spans 17 amino acids. V trimming: 2 bases; J trimming: 2 bases; junction bases outside the gene matches: 11. The CDR3 nucleotides are TGTGCCACCAGCAGATTTCGGAGACAGGGGCTCCCCTACGAGCAGTACTTC. This translates into CATSRFRRQGLPYEQYF.

The chain links TRBV3-1 to TRBJ2-7; 8 bases are a match to TRBD1. Gene TRBJ2-5 matches the end of the DNA better, so the J call may be wrong. Germline-derived CDR1 and CDR2 are LGHDT and YNNKEL (reference sequence). This CDR3 comprises 14 residues. DNA of the CDR3: TGTGCCAGCAGCCAGGACAGGGTTAGGGAGACCCAGTACTTC. Amino acids: CASSQDRVRETQYF.

This clonotype has a handful of counts. The chain couples TRBV6-5 to TRBJ2-1, with 10 positions matching TRBD2. The CDR3 runs to 16 residues. After removal of 1 base from V and 8 bases from J, the junction contained 8 bases not matched to a gene. Germline lookup yields CDR1 MNHEY and CDR2 SVGAGI. The CDR3 spells CASSYLQAGGGDEQFF. The CDR3 DNA sequence: TGTGCCAGCAGTTACTTACAAGCGGGGGGGGGTGATGAGCAGTTCTTC.

This chain connects TRBV7-6 to TRBJ1-1; tentative D call: TRBD1 (6 bases). The CDR3 loop spans 15 amino acids. Germline CDR1 is SGHVS and CDR2 is FNYEAQ. The germline V and J ends were trimmed by 1 base and 1 base, with 10 bases remaining between them. This CDR3 reads CASSLEGRGNTEAFF. CDR3 DNA sequence: TGTGCCAGCAGCTTAGAAGGCAGGGGGAACACTGAAGCTTTCTTT.

The sample holds a few counts of this clonotype. The CDR3 region has the DNA TGTGCCAGCAGTGAACGGTCGGGGAAGGGCTACAATGAGCAGTTCTTC. This encodes CASSERSGKGYNEQFF. The V gene is TRBV2, the J gene TRBJ2-1; tentative D call: TRBD2 (5 bases). Trimming stripped 2 bases from V and 3 bases from J, with 14 bases between. CDR3 length: 16 amino acids. Germline assignment: CDR1 SNHLY and CDR2 FYNNEI.

The rearrangement links TRBV20-1 to TRBJ2-1, with 10 positions matching TRBD2. J gave up 3 bases and V 4 bases, and 3 bases lay outside the gene matches. The CDR3 consists of 14 residues. Germline CDR1 and CDR2: DFQATT and SNEGSKA (reference sequence). CDR3 in DNA: TGCAGTGCTACCCCTAGCGGGGGCTACAATGAGCAGTTCTTC. Its translation: CSATPSGGYNEQFF.

This chain links TRBV12-3 or TRBV12-4 with TRBJ2-7; 8 nucleotides agree with TRBD1. The CDR3 spans 16 residues. The trim removed 3 bases at V and 3 bases at J, leaving 10 bases unmatched. The CDR3 protein is CASSFLGQEKIYEQYF. CDR3 coding DNA: TGTGCCAGCAGTTTCTTGGGACAGGAAAAGATCTACGAGCAGTACTTC.